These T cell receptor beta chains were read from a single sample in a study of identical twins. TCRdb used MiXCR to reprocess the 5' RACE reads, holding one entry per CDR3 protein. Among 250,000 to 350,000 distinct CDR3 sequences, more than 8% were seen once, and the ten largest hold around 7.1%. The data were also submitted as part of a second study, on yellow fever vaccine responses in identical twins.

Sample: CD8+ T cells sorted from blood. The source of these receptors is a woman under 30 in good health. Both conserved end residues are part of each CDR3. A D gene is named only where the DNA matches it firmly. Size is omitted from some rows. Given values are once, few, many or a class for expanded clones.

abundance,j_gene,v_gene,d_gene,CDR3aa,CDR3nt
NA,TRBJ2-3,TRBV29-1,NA,CSGLTGSSSVDTQYF,TGCAGCGGGCTGACAGGCAGCTCATCCGTAGATACGCAGTATTTT
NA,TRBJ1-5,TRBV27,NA,CASSLRGSNQPQHF,TGTGCCAGCAGTCTCAGGGGCAGCAATCAGCCCCAGCATTTT
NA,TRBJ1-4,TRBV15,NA,CATSRDRQRNEKLFF,TGTGCCACCAGCAGAGATCGGCAGCGTAATGAAAAACTGTTTTTT
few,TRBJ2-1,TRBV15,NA,CATSRGENEQFF,TGTGCCACCAGCAGAGGTGAGAATGAGCAGTTCTTC
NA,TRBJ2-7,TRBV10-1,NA,CASTTRDSYEQYF,TGCGCCAGCACAACTAGGGACTCCTACGAGCAGTACTTC
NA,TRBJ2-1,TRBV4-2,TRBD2,CASSQHPGTTYNEQFF,TGTGCCAGCAGCCAGCACCCCGGGACTACCTACAATGAGCAGTTCTTC
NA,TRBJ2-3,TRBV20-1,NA,CTPGPITDTQYF,TGCACTCCGGGACCCATCACAGATACGCAGTATTTT
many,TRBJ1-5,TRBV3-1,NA,CASSDLDNQPQHF,TGTGCCAGCAGCGACCTCGATAATCAGCCCCAGCATTTT
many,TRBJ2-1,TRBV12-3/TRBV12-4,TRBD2,CASSRGVEEQFF,TGTGCCAGCTCTCGGGGGGTGGAGGAGCAGTTCTTC
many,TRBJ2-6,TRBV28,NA,CASTRGSFSGANVLTF,TGTGCCAGCACCCGAGGAAGCTTCTCTGGGGCCAACGTCCTGACTTTC
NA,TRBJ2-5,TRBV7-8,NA,CASSLGAQETQYF,TGTGCCAGCAGCTTAGGGGCACAAGAGACCCAGTACTTC
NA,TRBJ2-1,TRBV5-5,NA,CASRAVYEQFF,TGTGCCAGCAGAGCAGTTTATGAGCAGTTCTTC
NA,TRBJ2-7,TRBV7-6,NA,CASSDLGGEQYF,TGTGCCAGCAGCGACCTCGGGGGCGAGCAGTACTTC
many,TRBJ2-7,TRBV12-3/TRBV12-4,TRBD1,CASSPGTGTARGSYEQYF,TGTGCCAGCAGCCCCGGGACAGGGACGGCACGGGGCTCCTACGAGCAGTACTTC
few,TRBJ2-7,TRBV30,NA,CAWDQQGAYEQYF,TGTGCCTGGGACCAGCAGGGCGCCTACGAGCAGTACTTC
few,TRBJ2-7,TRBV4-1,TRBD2,CASSQGDRLAYEQYF,TGCGCCAGCAGCCAAGGCGACAGACTAGCTTACGAGCAGTACTTC
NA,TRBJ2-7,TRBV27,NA,CASSLTAYYEQYF,TGTGCCAGCAGTTTAACGGCCTACTACGAGCAGTACTTC
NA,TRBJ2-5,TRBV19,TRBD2,CASSSSGAEETQYF,TGTGCCAGTAGTAGTAGCGGGGCGGAGGAGACCCAGTACTTC
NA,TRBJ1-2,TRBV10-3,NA,CAISEGISLANYGYTF,TGTGCCATCAGTGAGGGCATTAGTCTCGCTAACTATGGCTACACCTTC
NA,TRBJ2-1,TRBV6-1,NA,CASSTFDSLGLNEQFF,TGTGCCAGCAGTACGTTCGACAGCTTAGGACTCAATGAGCAGTTCTTC
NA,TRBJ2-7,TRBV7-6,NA,CASSPTGAGVHEQYF,TGTGCCAGCAGTCCCACCGGGGCAGGGGTCCACGAGCAGTACTTC
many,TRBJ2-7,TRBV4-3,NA,CASSQGGQYEQYF,TGCGCCAGCAGCCAAGGTGGACAGTACGAGCAGTACTTC
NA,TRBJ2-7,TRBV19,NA,CASRSPQGYEQYF,TGTGCCAGTAGGTCCCCACAGGGCTACGAGCAGTACTTC
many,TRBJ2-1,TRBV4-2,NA,CASSRRRFPSNEQFF,TGTGCCAGCAGCCGGCGGAGGTTCCCTAGCAATGAGCAGTTCTTC
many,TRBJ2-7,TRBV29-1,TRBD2,CSVVLAANYEQYF,TGCAGCGTTGTCCTAGCGGCAAACTACGAGCAGTACTTC
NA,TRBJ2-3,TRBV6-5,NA,CASSYSIPGHKTDTQYF,TGTGCCAGCAGTTACTCGATTCCAGGGCACAAAACAGATACGCAGTATTTT
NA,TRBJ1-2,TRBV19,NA,CATPGGLDGYTF,TGTGCCACCCCTGGGGGACTTGATGGCTACACCTTC
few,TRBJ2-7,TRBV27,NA,CASSLVGELSYEQYF,TGTGCCAGCAGTTTGGTGGGAGAACTCTCCTACGAGCAGTACTTC
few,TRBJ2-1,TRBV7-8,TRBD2,CASSLAETSGRNEQFF,TGTGCCAGCAGCTTAGCGGAGACTAGCGGGAGGAATGAGCAGTTCTTC
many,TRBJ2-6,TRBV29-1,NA,CSVEDRGSSGANVLTF,TGCAGCGTTGAAGATAGGGGCTCTTCTGGGGCCAACGTCCTGACTTTC
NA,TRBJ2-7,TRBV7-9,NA,CASSGPSSSYEQYF,TGTGCCAGCAGCGGGCCGTCGAGCTCCTACGAGCAGTACTTC
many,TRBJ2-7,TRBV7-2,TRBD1,CASSSQGVPDEQYF,TGTGCCAGCAGCTCCCAGGGGGTACCTGACGAGCAGTACTTC
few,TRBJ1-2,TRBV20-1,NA,CSARDGGHHYGYTF,TGCAGTGCTAGAGATGGGGGACATCACTATGGCTACACCTTC
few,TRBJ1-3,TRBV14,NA,CASSQVWVDTIYF,TGTGCCAGCAGCCAAGTTTGGGTTGACACCATATATTTT
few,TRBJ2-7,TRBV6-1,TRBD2,CASSEPGLAYEQYF,TGTGCCAGCAGTGAACCGGGACTAGCATACGAGCAGTACTTC
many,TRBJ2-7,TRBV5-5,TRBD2,CASSPRTSGGTYEQYF,TGTGCCAGCAGCCCCCGGACTAGCGGGGGGACCTACGAGCAGTACTTC
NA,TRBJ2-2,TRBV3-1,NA,CASSQDGPVNTGELFF,TGTGCCAGCAGCCAAGATGGGCCGGTAAACACCGGGGAGCTGTTTTTT
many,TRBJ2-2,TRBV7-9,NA,CASSPGLDGANTGELFF,TGTGCCAGCAGCCCCGGGTTAGACGGGGCGAACACCGGGGAGCTGTTTTTT
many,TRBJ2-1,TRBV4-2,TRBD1,CASSLGQGADEQFF,TGTGCCAGCAGCCTGGGACAGGGGGCTGATGAGCAGTTCTTC
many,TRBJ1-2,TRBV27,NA,CASSSRTASHYGYTF,TGTGCCAGCAGTTCCAGGACAGCCTCTCACTATGGCTACACCTTC
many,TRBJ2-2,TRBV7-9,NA,CASSIGGELFF,TGTGCCAGCAGTATAGGCGGGGAGCTGTTTTTT
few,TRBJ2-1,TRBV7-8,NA,CASSPRLRQHEQFF,TGTGCCAGCAGCCCCCGACTCCGCCAGCATGAGCAGTTCTTC
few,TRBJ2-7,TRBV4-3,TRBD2,CASSQGPGGSYEQYF,TGCGCCAGCAGCCAAGGGCCGGGGGGTTCCTACGAGCAGTACTTC
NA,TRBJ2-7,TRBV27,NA,CASSSLVEYEQYF,TGTGCCAGCAGTTCCCTAGTTGAGTACGAGCAGTACTTC
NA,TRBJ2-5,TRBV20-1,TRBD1,CSALTGAEETQYF,TGCAGTGCCCTGACAGGGGCTGAAGAGACCCAGTACTTC
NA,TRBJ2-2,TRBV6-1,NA,CASRPVRRLSNTGELFF,TGTGCCAGCAGACCCGTCCGACGTCTATCGAACACCGGGGAGCTGTTTTTT
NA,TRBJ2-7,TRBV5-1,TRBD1,CASSMGTAYEQYF,TGCGCCAGCAGCATGGGGACAGCCTACGAGCAGTACTTC
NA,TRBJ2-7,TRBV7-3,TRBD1,CASSSSGTELYEQYF,TGTGCCAGCAGCTCTTCCGGGACAGAACTTTACGAGCAGTACTTC